This T cell receptor (beta chain) is drawn from a study of T cell responses to AZD1222 COVID-19 vaccine. General study points: Repertoires were obtained only post-peak T cell response. At study baseline, merely six AZD1222 recipients were seropositive. Females made up more of the donors, who were largely white British, and clonal diversity may have come out too low.

The CDR3 has 15 residues. V was clipped by 6 bases and J by 2 bases; unmatched bases: 6. Germline assignment: CDR1 KGHSH and CDR2 LQKENI. Points on this clone: Antigen: not known.

TCRdb's table, derived via immunoSEQ multiplex PCR, lists solely in-frame clones and lacks some. The sample consists of just under 90,000 clones, over 75% of them appearing once. The source material was peripheral blood, sampled 28 days after the second AZD1222 dose. This TCR was sampled from an adult who received the AZD1222 COVID-19 vaccine. The V gene is TRBV18, the J gene TRBJ2-1; TRBD2 matches 8 bases. CDR3: CASSQNSGAYNEQFF. In DNA, the CDR3 is TGTGCCAGCTCCCAGAATAGCGGGGCCTACAATGAGCAGTTCTTC.